The present TCR beta chain was sequenced within a study of a mutant IDH1 vaccine in newly diagnosed glioma. Study observations and caveats: Top peripheral T cell clonotype shifts appeared unrelated to pseudoprogression.

Time point here: week 47, end of study. Every vaccination contained 300 ug of the mutant IDH1 20-mer peptide and was paired with topical imiquimod. Germline CDR1 and CDR2: SQVTM and ANQGSEA. V was shortened by 4 bases and J by 4 bases, with 11 bases between the two germline ends. CDR3 length: 12 residues. TCRdb keeps only in-frame clones here, not all; method: immunoSEQ multiplex PCR. The sample consists of about 56,000 clones, roughly four fifths of them appearing once. Comment on this clone: The antigen remains undetermined.

Sequenced here: PBMCs, sampled from a glioma patient whose treatment included an IDH1 peptide vaccine. The source of this sequence is a woman aged 45 to 65 with glioma. The gene calls are TRBV29-1 and TRBJ2-7; no definite D call. CDR3 nucleotides: TGCAGCGTTGCTTGGGTAGGTTACGAGCAGTACTTC. This gives the protein CSVAWVGYEQYF.